This TCR beta chain was retrieved from a study of shared clonotypes between healthy human individuals. The study, taken as a whole, reports: Clonotype sharing across donors was expected to vary with sequencing depth.

The method was immunoSEQ multiplex PCR; TCRdb's version includes in-frame clones alone and lacks a portion of them. There are about 2.4 million clones in the sample; 90% to 95% occur only once, and roughly 0.39% lies in the top ten. Concerning this clone: Its antigen is still unknown.

The receptor comes from a man younger than 30 in good health. Some clones in this sample may be carry-over from other donors' samples. Material: naive CD4+ T cells from PBMCs. Stated subset: CD45RA+ positively selected.

CDR3 in amino acids: CASSISTGAPGEAFF. The DNA for the CDR3 is TGTGCCAGTAGTATTTCTACAGGGGCCCCAGGTGAAGCTTTCTTT. This sequence joins TRBV19 and TRBJ1-1; TRBD1 agrees at 7 bases. With V trimmed by 3 bases and J by 7 bases, 11 bases remained unmatched. Germline V CDR1 and CDR2: LNHDA, SQIVND (reference sequence). This CDR3 has 15 residues.